The 24 T cell receptor beta chains listed next were all sequenced from one sample in a study of spatial heterogeneity in lung cancer. Time point indicated: sample taken at primary tumor resection. Using its own MiXCR run on the 5' RACE reads, TCRdb lists one record per CDR3 protein. The sample lists approximately 11,000 distinct CDR3 sequences, about an eighth occurring once. General study findings and limits: Tumor mutation counts were tracked by expanded intratumoral alpha and beta TCR counts.

No cognate antigen is known for these TCRs. The sequencing used lung tumor tissue, collected at surgery. These receptors were taken from a female donor with early-stage non-small cell lung cancer.

This clonotype has at least ten counts. The chain recombines TRBV6-5 with TRBJ2-5, with unresolved D. V dropped 5 bases and J dropped 3 bases, with 4 bases sitting between them. The CDR3 length is 11 residues. Germline V gene sequence: CDR1 MNHEY, CDR2 SVGAGI. The CDR3 sequence is CASSREETQYF. For the CDR3, the DNA is TGTGCCAGCAGTCGGGAAGAGACCCAGTACTTC.

This clonotype showed up many times. The V call is TRBV27, the J call TRBJ1-1; D remains unclear. The V and J ends lost 3 bases and 1 base respectively, with 6 bases between them. Germline V gene sequence: CDR1 MNHEY, CDR2 SMNVEV (reference sequence). The CDR3 consists of 13 residues. The CDR3 coding sequence is TGTGCCAGCAGTTTCGCGGCGAACACTGAAGCTTTCTTT. The encoded protein is CASSFAANTEAFF.

This clonotype was found many times. The J gene is TRBJ1-1, the V gene TRBV18, with 7 bases aligning to TRBD1. CDR3 length: 14 residues. Germline loops: CDR1 KGHSH, CDR2 LQKENI. Trimming took 6 bases from V and 6 from J; bases not matched to a gene: 10. The CDR3 is CASSPDRVSAEAFF. CDR3 DNA sequence: TGTGCCAGCTCCCCCGACAGGGTTTCCGCTGAAGCTTTCTTT.

This clonotype has just a few counts. The chain links TRBV19 to TRBJ2-5, with TRBD2 matching over 11 bases. Germline CDR1 and CDR2: LNHDA and SQIVND (reference sequence). The CDR3 contains 16 residues. J gave up 4 bases and V 4 bases, and 8 bases lay outside the gene matches. The CDR3 bases are TGTGCCAGTAGTAGGCTAGCGGGGGGAATAGGAGAGACCCAGTACTTC. It is translated as CASSRLAGGIGETQYF.

This clonotype is labeled as medium-sized. V and J are TRBV29-1 and TRBJ1-1, with 7 positions matching TRBD1. Trimming cost V 4 bases and J 4 bases; bases outside gene matches: 6. CDR1 and CDR2 from the germline V gene are SQVTM and ANQGSEA. The CDR3 is 13 residues long. This chain's CDR3 is CSVGRGPGTEAFF. The CDR3 DNA is TGCAGCGTTGGAAGGGGGCCGGGCACTGAAGCTTTCTTT. Full variable domain (rest looked up from reference TRBV29-1 and TRBJ1-1): SAVISQKPSRDICQRGTSLTIQCQVDSQVTMMFWYRQQPGQSLTLIATANQGSEATYESGFVIDKFPISRPNLTFSTLTVSNMSPEDSSIYLCSVGRGPGTEAFFGQGTRLTVV.

This clonotype has more than one count but fewer than ten. The V call is TRBV7-3, the J call TRBJ2-3; TRBD1 might be the D (7 bases). Deletions cut 5 bases from V and 3 bases from J, with 15 bases between. Per germline, CDR1 SGHTA and CDR2 FQGTGA. The CDR3 totals 15 residues. CDR3 sequence (DNA): TGTGCCAGCAGCCCCAGGGGGGAATCGACAGATACGCAGTATTTT. It codes for CASSPRGESTDTQYF.

By frequency in the sample, this clonotype is medium-sized. This chain links TRBV20-1 with TRBJ2-1; D possibly corresponds to TRBD2 (6 bases). Trimming stripped 0 bases from V and 3 bases from J, with 12 bases between. The CDR3 is 15 residues long. The V gene's germline CDR1 is DFQATT and CDR2 SNEGSKA (reference sequence). This CDR3 is CSARDGRGDYNEQFF. The CDR3, as DNA: TGCAGTGCTAGAGATGGGCGGGGAGACTACAATGAGCAGTTCTTC.

There are many counts of this clonotype. V is TRBV2 and J is TRBJ1-1, with TRBD1 identical over 9 bases. V was pared by 7 bases and J by 12 bases, with 18 bases of the junction left unmatched. The CDR3 spans 15 residues. Germline assignment: CDR1 SNHLY and CDR2 FYNNEI. This CDR3 is CASTYRDREDIETFF. The DNA for the CDR3 is TGTGCCAGCACCTACCGGGACAGGGAGGATATCGAAACTTTCTTT.

This clonotype was observed a handful of times. The J gene is TRBJ1-4, the V gene TRBV20-1; 7 bases are a match to TRBD1. V lost 3 bases and J lost 0; bases outside the gene matches: 4. CDR1 DFQATT and CDR2 SNEGSKA come from the germline V gene (reference sequence). The CDR3 is 15 amino acids. The CDR3 nucleotides read TGCAGTGCTAGTCTACAGGGGCCAACTAATGAAAAACTGTTTTTT. Its protein is CSASLQGPTNEKLFF.

This clonotype came up a few times. The chain has TRBV14 and TRBJ2-5; 12 nucleotides align to TRBD2. Germline CDR1 and CDR2: SGHDN and FVKESK. Losses at the gene ends were 4 bases for V and 3 bases for J; bases not matched to a gene: 0. The CDR3 is 14 residues long. CDR3 amino acids: CASSRLAGEETQYF. CDR3 DNA sequence: TGTGCCAGCAGCCGACTAGCGGGGGAAGAGACCCAGTACTTC.

This clonotype was detected only a few times. The chain employs TRBV28 and TRBJ1-5; D is undetermined. The germline V gene has CDR1 MDHEN and CDR2 SYDVKM. The CDR3 totals 13 residues. Trimming stripped 4 bases from V and 7 bases from J, with 11 bases between. The CDR3 region has the DNA TGTGCCAGCAGTTCCGAACAGCGACAGCCCCAGCATTTT. Its translation is CASSSEQRQPQHF.

Within the sample, this clonotype is medium-sized. V is TRBV6-5 and J is TRBJ2-1; D is unclear. The CDR3 has 15 amino acids. V was clipped by 6 bases and J by 3 bases, with 15 bases between them. Germline V gene data show CDR1 as MNHEY and CDR2 as SVGAGI. CDR3 nucleotide sequence: TGTGCCAGCAGAGCCCGTCATGCGGTCTACAATGAGCAGTTCTTC. Protein product: CASRARHAVYNEQFF.

The J gene is TRBJ1-1, the V gene TRBV6-5, with TRBD1 matching over 8 bases. The CDR3 has 15 amino acids. The V and J ends lost 0 bases and 3 bases, in that order; junction bases with no gene match: 3. CDR1 is MNHEY, CDR2 SVGAGI, per germline. This CDR3 is CASSYSYRGDTEAFF. The CDR3 DNA is TGTGCCAGCAGTTACTCGTACAGGGGGGACACTGAAGCTTTCTTT.

V is TRBV20-1 and J is TRBJ2-5; D is uncertain. CDR1 and CDR2 (germline): DFQATT, SNEGSKA (reference sequence). V was cut by 5 bases and J by 0 bases, with 13 bases left in between. This CDR3 comprises 14 residues. The CDR3 DNA is TGCAGTGCTGGAGTTAGGCCTAACCAAGAGACCCAGTACTTC. This sequence encodes CSAGVRPNQETQYF.

The V gene is TRBV5-1, the J gene TRBJ2-3; 8 bases align to TRBD2. CDR3 size: 15 residues. Germline CDR1 is SGHRS and CDR2 is YFSETQ. V gave up 0 bases and J gave up 3 bases; unmatched junction bases: 3. CDR3 residues: CASSLAGGRTDTQYF. CDR3 nucleotide sequence: TGCGCCAGCAGCTTGGCGGGCGGGAGGACAGATACGCAGTATTTT.

Relative to its sample, this clonotype is medium-sized. The gene calls are TRBV4-3 and TRBJ2-3; 8 positions agree with TRBD2. V lost 3 bases, J lost 4 bases, and 12 bases stayed unmatched. The germline V gene encodes CDR1 LGHNA and CDR2 YSLEER. This CDR3 spans 17 amino acids. In nucleotides, the CDR3 is TGCGCCAGCAGCCATCCCTTGGCTAGCGGGCCCCCAGATACGCAGTATTTT. It translates to CASSHPLASGPPDTQYF.

This clonotype was counted many times. V usage is TRBV7-7 and J usage is TRBJ2-3; TRBD1 might be the D (6 bases). The CDR3 consists of 15 residues. Germline CDR1 and CDR2: SSHAT and FNYEAQ (reference sequence). The germline V and J ends were trimmed by 4 bases and 1 base, with 12 bases remaining between them. In DNA, the CDR3 is TGTGCCAGCAGCTCCGGACAGAGGGGCACAGATACGCAGTATTTT. This sequence encodes CASSSGQRGTDTQYF.

V is TRBV7-2 and J is TRBJ2-3; D remains ambiguous. V dropped 2 bases and J dropped 2 bases, with 5 bases sitting between them. Germline loops: CDR1 SGHTA, CDR2 FQGNSA. The CDR3 loop spans 13 amino acids. The CDR3 nucleotides read TGTGCCAGCAGCTTACTGATCACAGATACGCAGTATTTT. Translating it yields CASSLLITDTQYF.

This clonotype was counted ten times or more. The J gene is TRBJ2-7, the V gene TRBV6-5; D unresolved. This CDR3 is 14 amino acids long. Trimming cost V 6 bases and J 0 bases, with 12 bases left between them. Germline-derived CDR1 and CDR2 are MNHEY and SVGAGI. CDR3 residues: CASRPLLDSYEQYF. The DNA for the CDR3 is TGTGCCAGCAGACCCCTGCTAGACTCCTACGAGCAGTACTTC.

There are many counts of this clonotype. This chain uses TRBV27 with TRBJ1-4, with 8 bases fitting TRBD1. This CDR3 has 14 amino acids. The ends lost 4 bases at V and 7 bases at J; junction bases unmatched: 5. Germline V gene lookup returns CDR1 MNHEY and CDR2 SMNVEV (reference sequence). The CDR3 sequence is CASSWNRGGEKLFF. For the CDR3, the DNA is TGTGCCAGCAGTTGGAACAGGGGGGGTGAAAAACTGTTTTTT. The complete variable domain, with remaining parts taken from reference TRBV27 and TRBJ1-4, reads EAQVTQNPRYLITVTGKKLTVTCSQNMNHEYMSWYRQDPGLGLRQIYYSMNVEVTDKGDVPEGYKVSRKEKRNFPLILESPSPNQTSLYFCASSWNRGGEKLFFGSGTQLSVL.

This clonotype was observed at least ten times. The gene calls are TRBV4-1 and TRBJ2-2; D might be TRBD1 or TRBD2, each matching 5 bases. Trimming took 6 bases from V and 7 from J, leaving 15 bases between them. CDR3 length equals 14 residues. Looked up from germline, CDR1 is MGHRA and CDR2 is YSYEKL. The CDR3 DNA reads as TGCGCCAGCAGGAACGGGACCTTTCACGGGGAGCTGTTTTTT. Protein: CASRNGTFHGELFF.

This clonotype was counted between two and nine times. The chain joins TRBV29-1 to TRBJ2-2; D is undetermined. Trimming shortened V by 0 bases and J by 6 bases, and 11 bases separated the two germline ends. The CDR3 has 14 residues. Germline CDR1 SQVTM, CDR2 ANQGSEA. The CDR3 reads CSVEDWVVPGELFF. The CDR3 DNA reads as TGCAGCGTTGAAGATTGGGTAGTCCCCGGGGAGCTGTTTTTT.

The chain employs TRBV7-9 and TRBJ1-5; 7 bases are shared with TRBD1. This CDR3 is built from 15 residues. V shed 3 bases, J shed 3 bases, and the junction held 5 bases outside the gene matches. In germline, CDR1 is SEHNR, CDR2 FQNEAQ (reference sequence). CDR3 loop: CASSLGGQTNQPQHF. The CDR3 region has the DNA TGTGCCAGCAGCTTGGGGGGACAGACCAATCAGCCCCAGCATTTT.

There are many counts of this clonotype. The V gene is TRBV27, the J gene TRBJ2-5; no definite D call. The length of the CDR3 is 12 residues. The germline V and J ends were trimmed by 0 bases and 5 bases, with 4 bases remaining between them. The germline gives CDR1 MNHEY, CDR2 SMNVEV (reference sequence). The CDR3, as DNA: TGTGCCAGCAGTTTATCAGGGGAGACCCAGTACTTC. This translates into CASSLSGETQYF.